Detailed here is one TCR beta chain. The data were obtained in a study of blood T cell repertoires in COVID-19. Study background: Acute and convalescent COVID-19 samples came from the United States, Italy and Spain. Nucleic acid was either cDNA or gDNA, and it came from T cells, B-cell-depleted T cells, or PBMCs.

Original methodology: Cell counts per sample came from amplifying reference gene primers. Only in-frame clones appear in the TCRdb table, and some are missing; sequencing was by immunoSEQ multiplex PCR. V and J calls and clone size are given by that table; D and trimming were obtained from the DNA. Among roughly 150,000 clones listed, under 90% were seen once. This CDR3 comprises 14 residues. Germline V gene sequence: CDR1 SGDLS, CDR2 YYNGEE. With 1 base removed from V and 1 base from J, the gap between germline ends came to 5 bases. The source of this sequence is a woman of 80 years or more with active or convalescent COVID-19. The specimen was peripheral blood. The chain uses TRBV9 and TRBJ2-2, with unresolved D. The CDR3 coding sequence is TGTGCCAGCAGCGTAATAGAGAACACCGGGGAGCTGTTTTTT. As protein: CASSVIENTGELFF.